The entry that follows covers one T cell receptor beta chain sequence. No antigen is known for it. Germline V gene lookup returns CDR1 LGHDT and CDR2 YNNKEL (reference sequence). The CDR3 is 14 amino acids. The entry originates in a study of monozygotic twins with inflammatory bowel disease. Findings of the study overall: IBD patients had lower TCRbeta diversity (inverse Simpson) than healthy co-twins. Possibly because of limited power, concordant and discordant twins showed no difference in repertoire similarity.

TCRdb derives one entry per CDR3 protein from the 5' RACE reads, leaving out DNA. The sample table sets out 200,000 to 250,000 distinct CDR3 sequences. The sequenced sample was blood. The V and J genes are TRBV3-1 and TRBJ1-2; the D call from TCRdb, TRBD1, cannot be confirmed without DNA. The clonotype was recovered from a human donor with ulcerative colitis or Crohn's disease, or a healthy co-twin of an affected twin (not recorded which). CDR3 sequence: CASSHFGTGYGYTF.